These 14 T cell receptor beta chains were all obtained from the same sample, sequenced in a study of cytomegalovirus exposure and HLA in healthy donors. This PCR relied on a set of 60 Vbeta primers and 13 Jbeta primers. Repertoires were generated with immunoSEQ multiplex PCR, while TCRdb's copy carries only in-frame clones and drops some. The sample yields over 45,000 clones, of which the top ten take up around 2.1%. The sequenced sample was PBMCs. These receptors were collected from a young woman in good health and CMV-seronegative.

J is TRBJ2-3 and V is TRBV7-2, with D maybe TRBD2 (6 bases). Germline values: CDR1 SGHTA, CDR2 FQGNSA. CDR3 length equals 14 residues. V was trimmed by 5 bases and J by 0 bases, leaving 9 bases between them. CDR3 loop: CASSLSGSTDTQYF. The CDR3 DNA reads TGTGCCAGCAGCCTGAGCGGGAGCACAGATACGCAGTATTTT.

CDR3 nucleotides: TGCGCCAGCAGCCGAATTGGGGGGGACACGAACTATGGCTACACCTTC. This sequence encodes CASSRIGGDTNYGYTF. The chain carries TRBV5-1 and TRBJ1-2, with D tentatively TRBD1 (6 bases). The CDR3 totals 16 residues. CDR1 and CDR2 (germline): SGHRS, YFSETQ. V was pared by 4 bases and J by 2 bases, with 18 bases between.

The J gene is TRBJ1-1, the V gene TRBV7-2; possibly TRBD1 for D (5 bases). The CDR3 is made up of 13 amino acids. Trimming left V 5 bases short and J 1 base short, with 8 bases between. Per germline, CDR1 SGHTA and CDR2 FQGNSA. CDR3 sequence: CASSGDWNTEAFF. The CDR3 DNA is TGTGCCAGCAGCGGGGACTGGAACACTGAAGCTTTCTTT.

The J gene is TRBJ2-7, the V gene TRBV5-1; TRBD2 matches at 9 bases. The junction had 9 bases not matched to a gene; V was cut back by 0 bases and J by 2 bases. This CDR3 region has 17 residues. Germline loops: CDR1 SGHRS, CDR2 YFSETQ. The CDR3 loop reads CASSLGSASGVTYEQYF. The CDR3 DNA sequence: TGCGCCAGCAGCTTGGGCTCCGCTAGCGGGGTAACCTACGAGCAGTACTTC.

V and J are TRBV5-1 and TRBJ2-5; TRBD1 aligns across 9 bases. The CDR3 spans 13 residues. Germline V lookup: CDR1 SGHRS, CDR2 YFSETQ. With V trimmed by 4 bases and J by 6 bases, 4 bases remained unmatched. The CDR3 is CASSADRGKTQYF. DNA of the CDR3: TGCGCCAGCAGCGCGGACAGGGGAAAGACCCAGTACTTC.

The V call is TRBV18, the J call TRBJ1-1, with D unresolved. The CDR3 has 13 residues. From germline, CDR1 is KGHSH and CDR2 LQKENI. V lost 3 bases and J lost 6, with 11 bases in between. In DNA form, the CDR3 reads TGTGCCAGCTCACCCAGCGGGCGAGCTGAAGCTTTCTTT. Protein: CASSPSGRAEAFF. Filled out from reference TRBV18 and TRBJ1-1, the complete variable domain reads NAGVMQNPRHLVRRRGQEARLRCSPMKGHSHVYWYRQLPEEGLKFMVYLQKENIIDESGMPKERFSAEFPKEGPSILRIQQVVRGDSAAYFCASSPSGRAEAFFGQGTRLTVV.

The chain carries TRBV5-1 and TRBJ1-1, with TRBD1 matching 8 bases. CDR1 is SGHRS, CDR2 YFSETQ, per germline. The CDR3 length is 15 residues. J was trimmed by 4 bases and V by 4 bases; bases with no gene match: 9. CDR3 loop: CASSPQGQGITEAFF. The CDR3 nucleotides read TGCGCCAGCAGCCCGCAAGGACAGGGCATCACTGAAGCTTTCTTT.

V is TRBV4-2 and J is TRBJ2-3; 7 bases fit TRBD2. Germline V gene lookup returns CDR1 LGHNA and CDR2 YNFKEQ. CDR3 length: 16 residues. V shed 4 bases and J 2 bases; nucleotides not matched to a gene: 9. This CDR3 is CASSPRLADNTDTQYF. Here the CDR3 DNA reads TGTGCCAGCAGCCCCCGGCTAGCGGACAACACAGATACGCAGTATTTT.

The chain links TRBV28 to TRBJ1-4, with a weak D call TRBD1 (5 bases). Germline CDR1 and CDR2: MDHEN and SYDVKM. V dropped 5 bases and J dropped 5 bases, with 18 bases sitting between them. This CDR3 contains 16 residues. The CDR3 DNA is TGTGCCAGCAGTACCCCCTCAGGGATTGGAAATGAAAAACTGTTTTTT. Protein sequence: CASSTPSGIGNEKLFF.

This chain links TRBV19 with TRBJ1-5; D might be TRBD1 (5 bases). The germline V and J ends were trimmed by 5 bases and 0 bases, with 17 bases remaining between them. Germline V gene data show CDR1 as LNHDA and CDR2 as SQIVND (reference sequence). The CDR3 sequence is 17 residues long. CDR3: CASSARGGTDSNQPQHF. The CDR3 DNA sequence: TGTGCCAGTAGTGCCCGCGGGGGGACGGATAGCAATCAGCCCCAGCATTTT.

This chain links TRBV30 with TRBJ2-4, with 10 bases that match TRBD1. V shed 8 bases, J shed 7 bases, and the junction held 8 bases outside the gene matches. In germline, CDR1 is GTSNPN, CDR2 SVGIG (reference sequence). The CDR3 is made up of 13 amino acids. CDR3 residues: CAAGQGRVNIQYF. CDR3 DNA: TGTGCCGCGGGACAGGGGAGAGTCAACATTCAGTACTTC.

This chain connects TRBV30 to TRBJ1-3; D gene uncertain. Per germline, CDR1 GTSNPN and CDR2 SVGIG (reference sequence). Trimming stripped 5 bases from V and 0 bases from J, with 5 bases between. CDR3 length: 12 amino acids. The CDR3 bases are TGTGCCTGGGGACTCTCTGGAAACACCATATATTTT. It codes for CAWGLSGNTIYF.

The chain links TRBV29-1 to TRBJ1-3; a possible D gene is TRBD1 (5 bases). V gave up 7 bases and J gave up 1 base, with 8 bases separating them. The CDR3 runs to 12 residues. Germline V gene lookup returns CDR1 SQVTM and CDR2 ANQGSEA. CDR3 DNA sequence: TGCAGCGCTGGGGCTTCTGGAAACACCATATATTTT. Amino acid sequence: CSAGASGNTIYF.

In regard to this clone: This CDR3 is also generated by other DNA sequences in the sample. The genes are TRBV6-4 and TRBJ2-1; 14 bases agree with TRBD2. The CDR3 sequence is 15 residues long. The V and J ends lost 3 bases and 5 bases, in that order; junction bases with no gene match: 0. Germline V gives CDR1 MRHNA, CDR2 SNTAGT. This chain's CDR3 is CASSEGLAGDNEQFF. The CDR3 DNA reads TGTGCCAGCAGTGAGGGACTAGCGGGAGACAATGAGCAGTTCTTC.